These T cell receptor beta chains were read from a single sample in a study of cytomegalovirus exposure and HLA in healthy donors. Method: immunoSEQ multiplex PCR; TCRdb's copy keeps in-frame clones and lacks some. The repertoire holds about 130,000 clones, with 74% as singletons. The sample comprised PBMCs. All receptors derive from a woman aged 45-59 years in good health and CMV-seropositive. The CDR3 runs from the conserved cysteine through the conserved F or W. The D gene is left open where the match is weak. Not all rows give a size; the values are once, few, many and, for expanded clones, a class.

j_call v_call d_call clone_size cdr3_aa cdr3_nt
TRBJ2-7 TRBV7-6 - - CASSSGQLTHF TGTGCCAGCAGCTCCGGACAGCTTACGCACTTC
TRBJ1-5 TRBV18 - once CASSPGGNQPQHF TGTGCCAGCTCACCAGGGGGGAATCAGCCCCAGCATTTT
TRBJ2-3 TRBV11-2 - few CASSLGQGRGDTQYF TGTGCCAGCAGCTTAGGGCAGGGGAGGGGAGATACGCAGTATTTT
TRBJ2-7 TRBV5-6 - - CASSRGIESYEQYF TGTGCCAGCAGCCGGGGGATAGAGTCGTACGAGCAGTACTTC
TRBJ2-5 TRBV11-3 - - CASSARWEETQYF TGTGCCAGCAGCGCCAGGTGGGAAGAGACCCAGTACTTC
TRBJ1-3 TRBV11-2 - few CASSRPLQGPSGNTIYF TGTGCCAGCAGCCGTCCCCTACAGGGACCCTCTGGAAACACCATATATTTT
TRBJ1-6 TRBV28 - - CASRPGQSNSPLHF TGTGCCAGCAGGCCTGGACAGTCTAATTCACCCCTCCACTTT
TRBJ2-5 TRBV5-6 - few CASSHRDQETQYF TGTGCCAGCAGCCACAGGGATCAAGAGACCCAGTACTTC
TRBJ1-4 TRBV7-9 TRBD1 - CASSEGQGVEKLFF TGTGCCAGCAGCGAAGGACAGGGAGTAGAAAAACTGTTTTTT
TRBJ2-2 TRBV12-5 - - CASGPARGSTGELFF TGTGCTAGTGGTCCCGCGCGGGGTAGTACCGGGGAGCTGTTTTTT
TRBJ2-7 TRBV27 - - CASSLSWDKSYEQYF TGTGCCAGCAGTTTATCCTGGGACAAATCCTACGAGCAGTACTTC
TRBJ2-3 TRBV20-1 - - CSASIDTQYF TGCAGTGCTAGTATAGATACGCAGTATTTT
TRBJ1-2 TRBV30 - - CASRRRGYTF TGTGCCTCCAGACGCAGGGGCTACACCTTC
TRBJ1-2 TRBV5-6 - - CASSLAVTGSYGYTF TGTGCCAGCAGCTTGGCCGTTACAGGTTCCTATGGCTACACCTTC
TRBJ2-4 TRBV7-8 - few CASSSRLLAKNIQYF TGTGCCAGCAGCTCTCGACTGCTAGCCAAAAACATTCAGTACTTC
TRBJ2-2 TRBV29-1 TRBD1 - CSGGQGAGELFF TGCAGCGGGGGACAGGGGGCCGGGGAGCTGTTTTTT
TRBJ1-6 TRBV13 TRBD1 - CASRLGSWTGGNSPLHF TGTGCCAGCCGCTTAGGCTCTTGGACAGGGGGCAATTCACCCCTCCACTTT
TRBJ2-7 TRBV7-2 - - CASSLYPTGYEQYF TGTGCCAGCAGTTTATACCCAACAGGCTACGAGCAGTACTTC
TRBJ2-3 TRBV6-6 TRBD2 - CASESGGARDTQYF TGTGCCAGTGAAAGCGGGGGGGCACGAGATACGCAGTATTTT
TRBJ2-7 TRBV5-6 TRBD1 - CASSSGGTGDPYEQYF TGTGCCAGCAGCTCCGGGGGGACAGGGGATCCCTACGAGCAGTACTTC
TRBJ1-4 TRBV7-9 - - CASSPDRGEEKLFF TGTGCCAGCAGCCCCGACAGAGGAGAAGAAAAACTGTTTTTT
TRBJ1-1 TRBV19 - - CASRAGLNTEAFF TGTGCCAGTAGAGCGGGGCTTAACACTGAAGCTTTCTTT
TRBJ1-1 TRBV6-6 TRBD1 once CASTLSDRAAFF TGTGCCAGCACATTGTCGGACAGGGCGGCTTTCTTT
TRBJ1-2 TRBV6-1 - - CASSGGTNYGYTF TGTGCCAGCAGCGGCGGAACTAACTATGGCTACACCTTC
TRBJ1-1 TRBV15 - - CATSRGGEGDTEAFF TGTGCCACCAGCAGAGGGGGGGAAGGGGACACTGAAGCTTTCTTT
TRBJ1-2 TRBV7-2 TRBD1 - CASSLEVGQVASDGYTF TGTGCCAGCAGCTTAGAAGTGGGACAGGTCGCTTCGGATGGCTACACCTTC
TRBJ1-5 TRBV12-2 - - CASRHLIRLRAQPQHF TGTGCAAGTCGCCACCTCATAAGACTACGGGCTCAGCCCCAGCATTTT
TRBJ2-3 TRBV5-4 TRBD2 - CASTFIAGGTDTQYF TGTGCCAGCACCTTTATAGCGGGGGGCACAGATACGCAGTATTTT
TRBJ2-7 TRBV10-3 TRBD1 - CAISESTRTGSYEQYF TGTGCCATCAGTGAGTCGACAAGGACAGGCTCCTACGAGCAGTACTTC
TRBJ2-2 TRBV18 TRBD1 - CASSPGQGAGELFF TGTGCCAGCTCACCCGGACAGGGGGCCGGGGAGCTGTTTTTT
TRBJ2-7 TRBV6-1 TRBD2 - CASSEERGFYEQYF TGTGCCAGCAGTGAAGAGCGGGGGTTTTACGAGCAGTACTTC
TRBJ2-5 TRBV5-1 TRBD2 - CASSMGLAVGQETQYF TGCGCCAGCAGCATGGGACTAGCGGTGGGACAAGAGACCCAGTACTTC
TRBJ2-5 TRBV13 - - CASSLSGSWTQYF TGTGCCAGCAGCTTGTCAGGGTCTTGGACCCAGTACTTC
TRBJ1-4 TRBV6-5 - - CASKKTGTNEKLFF TGTGCCAGCAAAAAGACGGGAACTAATGAAAAACTGTTTTTT
TRBJ1-5 TRBV12-5 - - CASGLVHTGYQPQHF TGTGCTAGTGGTTTGGTACATACAGGCTATCAGCCCCAGCATTTT
TRBJ1-2 TRBV15 TRBD1 once CATSPGVRQGYGYTF TGTGCCACCAGCCCGGGGGTTAGACAGGGCTATGGCTACACCTTC
TRBJ1-6 TRBV10-1 - - CASSKDSRTSPLHF TGCGCCAGCAGTAAGGACAGTAGGACTTCACCCCTCCACTTT
TRBJ1-2 TRBV15 - - CATSRDLRQSFYGYTF TGTGCCACCAGCAGAGATCTGAGACAGAGTTTTTATGGCTACACCTTC
TRBJ2-2 TRBV19 TRBD2 - CASSIFSGVAGELFF TGTGCCAGTAGTATTTTCAGCGGGGTAGCCGGGGAGCTGTTTTTT
TRBJ1-4 TRBV27 - - CASSLRGTNEKLFF TGTGCCAGCAGTTTGAGAGGGACTAATGAAAAACTGTTTTTT
TRBJ1-1 TRBV30 - - CPRDGSVGGAFF TGTCCCCGGGACGGATCCGTAGGGGGAGCTTTCTTT
TRBJ2-5 TRBV11-3 - - CASSWGRAGAEETQYF TGTGCCAGCAGCTGGGGACGGGCAGGGGCGGAAGAGACCCAGTACTTC
TRBJ1-6 TRBV7-2 TRBD1 - CASSRPHDRASGPLHF TGTGCCAGCAGCCGCCCACACGACAGGGCCTCGGGTCCCCTCCACTTT
TRBJ1-2 TRBV2 - - CASRPEINYGYTF TGTGCCAGCAGACCGGAGATTAACTATGGCTACACCTTC